This entry concerns a single TCR delta chain. Its antigen remains unidentified. The template was reverse-transcribed extracted RNA. Multiplex PCR used pooled V-gene forward primers and a constant-region reverse primer to amplify CDR3s. TCRdb re-processed the multiplex PCR reads using CATT. The sample lists around 76,000 delta-chain clones, 30% to 45% occurring once. The CDR3 loop spans 17 amino acids. The V gene's germline CDR1 is TSWWSYY and CDR2 QGS. V was trimmed by 6 bases and J by 0 bases, leaving 20 bases between them. The sample is drawn from a study of Vδ1+ human thymocytes. The study's findings and limits: Around 20% of thymic delta-chain sequences were Vdelta2, with few Vdelta3, unlike blood Vdelta1+ controls. Thymic TRG and TRD repertoires appeared highly polyclonal, with Gaussian CDR3 length distributions.

Thymocytes were sorted as CD3+ TCRVdelta1+ TCRVdelta2- after alphabeta T cell depletion. The rearrangement links TRDV1 to TRDJ1, with D perhaps TRDD3 (5 bases). Sequenced material: Vdelta1+ gamma-delta thymocytes from the thymus. Subset given: FACS-sorted CD3+ TCRalphabeta- TCRVdelta1+ TCRVdelta2- thymocytes. This receptor was obtained from a boy under three years old who had congenital heart surgery. CDR3 bases: TGTGCTCTTGGTCCAAAGGGGGCTTTACTGTACACCGATAAACTCATCTTT. It is translated as CALGPKGALLYTDKLIF.